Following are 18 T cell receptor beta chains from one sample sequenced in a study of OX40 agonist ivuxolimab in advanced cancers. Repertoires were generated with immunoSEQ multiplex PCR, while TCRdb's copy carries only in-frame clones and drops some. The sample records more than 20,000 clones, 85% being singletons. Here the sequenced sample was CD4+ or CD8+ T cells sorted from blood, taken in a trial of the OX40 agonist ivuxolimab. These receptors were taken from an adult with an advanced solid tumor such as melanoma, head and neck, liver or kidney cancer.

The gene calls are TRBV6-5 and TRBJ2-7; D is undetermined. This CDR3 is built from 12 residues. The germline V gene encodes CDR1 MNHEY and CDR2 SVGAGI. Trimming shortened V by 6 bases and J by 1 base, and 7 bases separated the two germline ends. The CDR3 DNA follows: TGTGCCAGCAGCACCGTATCCTACGAGCAGTACTTC. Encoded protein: CASSTVSYEQYF.

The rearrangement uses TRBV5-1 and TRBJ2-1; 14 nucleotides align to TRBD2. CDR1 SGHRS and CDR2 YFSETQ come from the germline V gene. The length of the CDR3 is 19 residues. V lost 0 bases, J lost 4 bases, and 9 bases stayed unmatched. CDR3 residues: CASSLVKLGLAGDYNEQFF. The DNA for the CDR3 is TGCGCCAGCAGCTTGGTAAAATTGGGACTAGCGGGGGATTACAATGAGCAGTTCTTC.

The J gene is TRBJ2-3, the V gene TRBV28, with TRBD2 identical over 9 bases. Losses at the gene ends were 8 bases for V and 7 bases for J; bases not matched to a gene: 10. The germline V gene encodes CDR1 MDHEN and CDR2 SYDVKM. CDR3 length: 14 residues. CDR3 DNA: TGTGCCAGCGGGTTAGCGGGGGAATGGAATACGCAGTATTTT. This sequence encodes CASGLAGEWNTQYF.

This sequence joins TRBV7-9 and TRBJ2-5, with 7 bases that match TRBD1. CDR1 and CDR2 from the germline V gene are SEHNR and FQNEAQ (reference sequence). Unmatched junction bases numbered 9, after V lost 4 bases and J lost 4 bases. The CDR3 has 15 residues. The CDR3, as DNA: TGTGCCAGCAGCTCCTGGGACAGCGTACGAGAGACCCAGTACTTC. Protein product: CASSSWDSVRETQYF.

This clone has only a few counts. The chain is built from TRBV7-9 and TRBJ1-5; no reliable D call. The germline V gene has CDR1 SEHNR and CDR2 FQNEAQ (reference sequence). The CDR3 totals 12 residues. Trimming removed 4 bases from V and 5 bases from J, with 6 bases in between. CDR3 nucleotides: TGTGCCAGCAGCTCTTTTCATCAGCCCCAGCATTTT. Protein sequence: CASSSFHQPQHF.

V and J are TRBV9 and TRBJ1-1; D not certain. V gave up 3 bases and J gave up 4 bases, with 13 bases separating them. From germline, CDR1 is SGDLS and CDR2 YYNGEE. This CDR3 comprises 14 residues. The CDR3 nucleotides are TGTGCCAGCAGCGCTTCCGGGGATGGCACTGAAGCTTTCTTT. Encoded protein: CASSASGDGTEAFF.

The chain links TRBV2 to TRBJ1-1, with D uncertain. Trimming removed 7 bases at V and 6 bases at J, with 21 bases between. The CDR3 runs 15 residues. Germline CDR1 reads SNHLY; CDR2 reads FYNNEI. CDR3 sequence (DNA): TGTGCCAGCACGCCGTGGACGTTCGGACCGTCTGAAGCTTTCTTT. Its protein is CASTPWTFGPSEAFF.

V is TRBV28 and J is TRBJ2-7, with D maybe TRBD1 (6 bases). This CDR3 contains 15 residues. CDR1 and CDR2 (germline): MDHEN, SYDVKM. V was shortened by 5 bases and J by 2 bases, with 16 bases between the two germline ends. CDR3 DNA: TGTGCCAGCAGTAGGGTCCGGGACACTCCCTACGAGCAGTACTTC. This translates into CASSRVRDTPYEQYF.

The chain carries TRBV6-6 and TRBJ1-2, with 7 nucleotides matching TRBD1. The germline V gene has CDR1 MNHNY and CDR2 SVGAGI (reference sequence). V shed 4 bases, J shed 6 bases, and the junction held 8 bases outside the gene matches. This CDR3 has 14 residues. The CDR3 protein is CASSSNPTGDGYTF. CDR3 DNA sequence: TGTGCCAGCAGTTCCAACCCCACAGGGGATGGCTACACCTTC.

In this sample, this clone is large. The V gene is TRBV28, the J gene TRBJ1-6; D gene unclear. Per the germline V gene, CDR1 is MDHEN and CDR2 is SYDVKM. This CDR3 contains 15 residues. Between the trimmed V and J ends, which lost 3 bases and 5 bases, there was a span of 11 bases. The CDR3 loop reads CASSLGRQDNSPLHF. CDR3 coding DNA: TGTGCCAGCAGTTTGGGCAGGCAAGATAATTCACCCCTCCACTTT. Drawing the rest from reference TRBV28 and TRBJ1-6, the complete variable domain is DVKVTQSSRYLVKRTGEKVFLECVQDMDHENMFWYRQDPGLGLRLIYFSYDVKMKEKGDIPEGYSVSREKKERFSLILESASTNQTSMYLCASSLGRQDNSPLHFGNGTRLTVT.

CDR3 in DNA: TGTGCCTGGGGGACAGGCCTCTCCTACGAGCAGTACTTC. Translation gives CAWGTGLSYEQYF. This chain connects TRBV30 to TRBJ2-7; 8 nucleotides match TRBD1. CDR3 length: 13 residues. CDR1 is GTSNPN, CDR2 SVGIG, per germline (reference sequence). Unmatched junction bases numbered 3, after V lost 5 bases and J lost 0 bases.

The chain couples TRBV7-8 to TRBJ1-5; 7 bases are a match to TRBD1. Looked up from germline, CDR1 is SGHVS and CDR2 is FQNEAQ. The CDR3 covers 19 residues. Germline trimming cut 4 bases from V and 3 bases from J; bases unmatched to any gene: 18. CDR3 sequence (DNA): TGTGCCAGCAGCTCAGACTTACAGGGGCCCCCTCTAAACAATCAGCCCCAGCATTTT. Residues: CASSSDLQGPPLNNQPQHF.

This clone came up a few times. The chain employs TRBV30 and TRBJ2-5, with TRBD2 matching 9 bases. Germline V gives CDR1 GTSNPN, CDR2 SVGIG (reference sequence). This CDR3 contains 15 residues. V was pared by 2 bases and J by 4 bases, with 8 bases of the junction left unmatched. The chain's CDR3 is CAWSSAGGRRETQYF. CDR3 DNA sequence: TGTGCCTGGAGTTCGGCGGGAGGGCGTCGAGAGACCCAGTACTTC.

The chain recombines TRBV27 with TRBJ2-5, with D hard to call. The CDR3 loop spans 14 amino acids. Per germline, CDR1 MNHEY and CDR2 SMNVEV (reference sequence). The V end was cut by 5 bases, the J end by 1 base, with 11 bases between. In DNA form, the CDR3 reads TGTGCCAGCAGTCTAATAACACGCCAAGAGACCCAGTACTTC. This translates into CASSLITRQETQYF.

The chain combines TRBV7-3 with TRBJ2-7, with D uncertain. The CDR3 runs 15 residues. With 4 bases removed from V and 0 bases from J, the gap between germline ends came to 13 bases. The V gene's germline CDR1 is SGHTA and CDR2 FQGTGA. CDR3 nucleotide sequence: TGTGCCAGCAGCTCCCCCGGACGCAACTCCTACGAGCAGTACTTC. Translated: CASSSPGRNSYEQYF. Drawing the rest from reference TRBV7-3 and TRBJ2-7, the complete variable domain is GAGVSQTPSNKVTEKGKYVELRCDPISGHTALYWYRQSLGQGPEFLIYFQGTGAADDSGLPNDRFFAVRPEGSVSTLKIQRTERGDSAVYLCASSSPGRNSYEQYFGPGTRLTVT.

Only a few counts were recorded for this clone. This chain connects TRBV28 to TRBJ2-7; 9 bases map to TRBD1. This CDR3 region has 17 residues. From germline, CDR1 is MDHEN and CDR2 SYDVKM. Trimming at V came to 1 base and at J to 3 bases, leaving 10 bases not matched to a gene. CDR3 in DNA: TGTGCCAGCAGTTTATTCGGGACAGGGAATGCTGGCTACGAGCAGTACTTC. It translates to CASSLFGTGNAGYEQYF.

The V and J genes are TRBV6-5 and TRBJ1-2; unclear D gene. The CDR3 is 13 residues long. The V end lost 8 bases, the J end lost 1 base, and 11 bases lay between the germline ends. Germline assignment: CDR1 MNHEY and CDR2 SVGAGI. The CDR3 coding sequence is TGTGCCAGCGCAGATGGAATTAACTATGGCTACACCTTC. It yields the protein CASADGINYGYTF.

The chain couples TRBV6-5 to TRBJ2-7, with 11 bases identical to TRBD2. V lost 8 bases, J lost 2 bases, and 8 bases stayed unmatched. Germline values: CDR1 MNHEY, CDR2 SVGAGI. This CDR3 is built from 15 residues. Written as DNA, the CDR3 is TGTGCCAGCGCTTGGGGGACTAGCGGTACCTACGAGCAGTACTTC. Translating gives CASAWGTSGTYEQYF.